A selection of T cell receptor beta chains follows, all from one sample in a study of T-cell memory formation after mild COVID-19. TCRdb used MiXCR to reprocess the 5' RACE reads, holding one entry per CDR3 protein. The sample holds hundreds of thousands of distinct CDR3 sequences, about an eighth seen once. The specimen was PBMCs or a T cell subset sorted from them (not recorded which). The receptors stem from a man between 18 and 35 years old who had mild COVID-19 (a few samples of this study predate the infection). Cell type and time point are not known. CDR3s include the opening cysteine and the closing phenylalanine or tryptophan. The order of the fields is V gene, J gene, CDR3 protein.

TRBV5-4	TRBJ1-2	CASKGLNYGYTF
TRBV6-5	TRBJ1-2	CASSYSRGYYGYTF
TRBV12-3/TRBV12-4	TRBJ2-1	CASSIGGIHEQFF
TRBV10-2	TRBJ2-2	CASSEDGGDAGELFF
TRBV5-4	TRBJ2-7	CASSLYGQGASEQYF
TRBV5-4	TRBJ2-5	CASSTAGGMGETQYF
TRBV6-2/TRBV6-3	TRBJ1-1	CASSYSRDGLNTEAFF
TRBV28	TRBJ2-1	CASSWVRGLREQFF
TRBV20-1	TRBJ1-1	CSASRGRGVTEAFF
TRBV7-3	TRBJ2-7	CASSLRGGDSYEQYF
TRBV4-3	TRBJ1-6	CASSRYGTDSPLHF
TRBV2	TRBJ1-5	CASRQGSMGNQPQHF
TRBV13	TRBJ2-3	CASRWATSGPDTQYF
TRBV2	TRBJ1-1	CASSVVKAGTAEAFF
TRBV4-1	TRBJ2-1	CASSHRVLNEQFF
TRBV27	TRBJ2-2	CASSPTWDIRAGELFF
TRBV7-2	TRBJ1-5	CASSFRAASNQPQHF
TRBV4-1	TRBJ2-7	CASSQAVGGDRSRYEQYF
TRBV20-1	TRBJ1-6	CSARASGLTYSPLHF
TRBV29-1	TRBJ1-5	CSVAGLDQPQHF
TRBV6-1	TRBJ2-3	CASSEGTGGEGTQYF
TRBV2	TRBJ2-5	CASSEISQETQYF
TRBV7-3	TRBJ1-1	CASSLGDITEAFF
TRBV7-2	TRBJ2-2	CASSPVANTGELFF
TRBV4-1	TRBJ2-7	CASSQEKTSGGFYEQYF
TRBV5-6	TRBJ2-5	CASSLGGRQETQYF
TRBV6-6	TRBJ1-5	CASTPAGYYNQPQHF
TRBV5-1	TRBJ1-1	CASSLSPLGNTEAFF
TRBV12-3/TRBV12-4	TRBJ2-5	CASTLGQGETQYF
TRBV9	TRBJ2-1	CASSPSSNNEQFF
TRBV20-1	TRBJ2-1	CSPPGLAGGTYNEQFF
TRBV6-5	TRBJ2-5	CASSYSGTVETQYF
TRBV5-1	TRBJ1-1	CASSWGQSQNTEAFF
TRBV5-1	TRBJ2-4	CASSLGDRVENIQYF
TRBV7-2	TRBJ2-6	CASSPRQAGANVLTF
TRBV2	TRBJ2-6	CASIGGSGANVLTF
TRBV20-1	TRBJ2-3	CSALVWTSTDTQYF
TRBV7-9	TRBJ1-1	CASSYFDREGTEAFF
TRBV6-5	TRBJ1-1	CASTDRSVTEAFF